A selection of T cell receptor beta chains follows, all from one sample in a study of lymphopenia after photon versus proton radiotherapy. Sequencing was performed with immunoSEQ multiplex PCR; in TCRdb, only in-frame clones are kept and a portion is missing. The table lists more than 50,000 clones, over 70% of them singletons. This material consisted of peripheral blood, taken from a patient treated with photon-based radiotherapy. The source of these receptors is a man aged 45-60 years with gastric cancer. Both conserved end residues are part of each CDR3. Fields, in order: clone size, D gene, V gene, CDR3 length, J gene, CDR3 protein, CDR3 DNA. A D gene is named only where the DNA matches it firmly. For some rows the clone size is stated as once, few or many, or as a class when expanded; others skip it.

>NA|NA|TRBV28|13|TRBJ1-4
CASTPRAGEKLFF
TGTGCCAGCACTCCCCGGGCGGGTGAAAAACTGTTTTTT
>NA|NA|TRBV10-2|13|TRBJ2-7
CASSVALTYEQYF
TGCGCCAGCAGTGTTGCCCTCACCTACGAGCAGTACTTC
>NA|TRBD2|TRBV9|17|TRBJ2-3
CASTNKRGLAKPDTQYF
TGTGCCAGCACTAACAAGAGGGGACTAGCGAAACCAGATACGCAGTATTTT
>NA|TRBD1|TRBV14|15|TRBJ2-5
CASSPWGRGQETQYF
TGTGCCAGCAGCCCGTGGGGCAGGGGGCAAGAGACCCAGTACTTC
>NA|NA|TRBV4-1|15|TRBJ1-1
CASSQARGRYTEAFF
TGCGCCAGCAGCCAAGCCAGGGGCCGGTACACTGAAGCTTTCTTT
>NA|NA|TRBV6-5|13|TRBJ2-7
CASSYWGPVEQYF
TGTGCCAGCAGTTACTGGGGCCCCGTGGAGCAGTACTTC
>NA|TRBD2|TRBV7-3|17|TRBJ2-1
CASSLHPGLAGDSEQFF
TGTGCCAGCAGCTTACACCCGGGACTAGCGGGAGACTCTGAGCAGTTCTTC
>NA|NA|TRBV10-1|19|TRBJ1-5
CASSESNGKGDYSNQPQHF
TGCGCCAGCAGTGAGTCGAATGGGAAAGGGGATTATAGCAATCAGCCCCAGCATTTT
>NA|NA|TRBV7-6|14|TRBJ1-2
CASSPGGGKTSYTF
TGTGCCAGCAGCCCCGGTGGGGGGAAAACAAGCTACACCTTC
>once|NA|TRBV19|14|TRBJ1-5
CASRTSYSNQPQHF
TGTGCCAGTAGGACCTCGTATAGCAATCAGCCCCAGCATTTT
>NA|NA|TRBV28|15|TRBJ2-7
CAATGADTLLYEQYF
TGTGCCGCAACAGGAGCTGACACCTTACTCTACGAGCAGTACTTC
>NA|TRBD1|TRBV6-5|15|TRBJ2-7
CASSSSRGTDYEQYF
TGTGCCAGCAGTTCGTCCCGTGGGACAGACTACGAGCAGTACTTC
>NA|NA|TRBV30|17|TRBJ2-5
CAWGTGQGTAEGETQYF
TGTGCCTGGGGGACCGGGCAGGGAACGGCTGAGGGGGAGACCCAGTACTTC
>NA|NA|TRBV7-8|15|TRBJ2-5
CASSALTGIQETQYF
TGTGCCAGCAGCGCCCTAACCGGGATTCAAGAGACCCAGTACTTC
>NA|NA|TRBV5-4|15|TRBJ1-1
CASSPPRGGNTEAFF
TGTGCCAGCAGCCCCCCACGGGGGGGGAACACTGAAGCTTTCTTT
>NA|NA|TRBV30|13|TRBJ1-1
CAWREQGYTEAFF
TGTGCCTGGAGGGAACAGGGTTACACTGAAGCTTTCTTT
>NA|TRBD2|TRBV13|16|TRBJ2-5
CASSLGGGRASETQYF
TGTGCCAGCAGCTTAGGGGGCGGGAGGGCCTCAGAGACCCAGTACTTC
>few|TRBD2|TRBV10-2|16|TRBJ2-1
CASSGLAGLSYNEQFF
TGCGCCAGCAGTGGACTAGCGGGACTCTCCTACAATGAGCAGTTCTTC
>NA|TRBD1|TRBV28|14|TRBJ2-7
CASSYRTGTYEQYF
TGTGCCAGCAGTTACCGGACAGGGACCTACGAGCAGTACTTC
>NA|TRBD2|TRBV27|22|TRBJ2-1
CASSFFEPVTRLAGGRDNEQFF
TGTGCCAGCAGTTTCTTTGAACCCGTGACGCGGCTAGCGGGAGGAAGGGACAATGAGCAGTTCTTC
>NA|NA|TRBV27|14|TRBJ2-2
CASKNRVGTGELFF
TGTGCCAGCAAGAACAGGGTCGGTACCGGGGAGCTGTTTTTT
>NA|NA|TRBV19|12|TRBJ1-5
CASRASNQPQHF
TGTGCCAGTAGAGCCAGCAATCAGCCCCAGCATTTT
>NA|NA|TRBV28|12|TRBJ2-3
CARRSGTDTQYF
TGTGCCCGCCGATCGGGGACAGATACGCAGTATTTT
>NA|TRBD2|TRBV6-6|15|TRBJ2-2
CASKLAGGNTGELFF
TGTGCCAGCAAGCTAGCGGGAGGGAACACCGGGGAGCTGTTTTTT
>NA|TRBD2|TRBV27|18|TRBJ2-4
CASSPLAGGPSDKNIQYF
TGTGCCAGCAGTCCTCTAGCGGGAGGGCCGAGTGACAAAAACATTCAGTACTTC
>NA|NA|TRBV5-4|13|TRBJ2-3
CASSPEARDTQYF
TGTGCCAGCAGCCCGGAAGCTAGGGATACGCAGTATTTT
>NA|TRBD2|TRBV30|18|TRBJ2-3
CAWSAPPTSGRASDTQYF
TGTGCCTGGAGTGCGCCCCCGACTAGCGGGAGGGCCTCAGATACGCAGTATTTT
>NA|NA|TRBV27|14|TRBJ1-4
CASRRTRPNEKLFF
TGTGCCAGCAGGCGGACACGTCCTAATGAAAAACTGTTTTTT
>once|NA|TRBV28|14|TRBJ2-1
CASTWTPTLNEQFF
TGTGCCAGCACCTGGACGCCGACTCTAAATGAGCAGTTCTTC
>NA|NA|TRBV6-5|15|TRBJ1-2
CASTFTGSSNYGYTF
TGTGCCAGCACCTTTACAGGGTCTTCTAACTATGGCTACACCTTC
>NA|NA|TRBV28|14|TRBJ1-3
CASSTYRVGNTIYF
TGTGCCAGCAGTACCTACAGGGTTGGAAACACCATATATTTT
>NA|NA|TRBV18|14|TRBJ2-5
CASSPWAARETQYF
TGTGCCAGCTCACCATGGGCAGCTAGAGAGACCCAGTACTTC
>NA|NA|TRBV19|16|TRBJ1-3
CASSEPPGSSGNTIYF
TGTGCCAGTAGCGAACCTCCGGGGAGCTCTGGAAACACCATATATTTT
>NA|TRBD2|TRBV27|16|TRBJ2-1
CASSLSAGGLYNEQFF
TGTGCCAGCAGTTTATCGGCGGGAGGCCTCTACAATGAGCAGTTCTTC
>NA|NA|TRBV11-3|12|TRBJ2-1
CASSLRQQKQFF
TGTGCCAGCAGCTTAAGACAGCAAAAGCAGTTCTTC
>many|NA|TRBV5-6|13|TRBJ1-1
CASSLGAGTEAFF
TGTGCCAGCAGCTTGGGGGCAGGCACTGAAGCTTTCTTT
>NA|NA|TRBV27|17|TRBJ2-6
CASSLSFRSSGANVLTF
TGTGCCAGCAGTTTATCGTTCCGATCCTCTGGGGCCAACGTCCTGACTTTC
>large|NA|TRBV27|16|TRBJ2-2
CASSLSAGTPLGELFF
TGTGCCAGCAGTTTATCTGCCGGGACCCCACTCGGGGAGCTGTTTTTT
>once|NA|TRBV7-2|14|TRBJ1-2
CASSLEERSYGYTF
TGTGCCAGCAGCTTAGAGGAGCGTTCCTATGGCTACACCTTC
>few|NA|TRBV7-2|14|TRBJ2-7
CASSLEYSSYEQYF
TGTGCCAGCAGCTTAGAGTATAGCTCCTACGAGCAGTACTTC